A few counts support the clone carrying this T cell receptor (beta chain). Its antigen is unknown. It was with 60 Vbeta and 13 Jbeta primers that the PCR ran. TCRdb's copy holds only in-frame clones and misses some; the assay was immunoSEQ multiplex PCR. The sample records about 150,000 clones, under 70% being singletons. Trimming shortened V by 4 bases and J by 2 bases, and 9 bases separated the two germline ends. This CDR3 is 14 amino acids long. Germline V gene lookup returns CDR1 SNHLY and CDR2 FYNNEI. This record comes from a study of cytomegalovirus exposure and HLA in healthy donors. For the study at large: Earlier, almost 120 million unique TCR beta sequences were recovered from around 200 million T cells by an analysis.

Whole-study findings and limits: A prior analysis recorded that most TCR beta V segments were productive about 87% or about 30% of the time.

The TCR sequence derives from a woman in her 30s in good health and CMV-seropositive. This rearrangement joins TRBV2 to TRBJ1-5, with D unclear. Sequenced sample: PBMCs. The CDR3 DNA follows: TGTGCCAGCAGTGGGGCCTGGGGCAATCAGCCCCAGCATTTT. It specifies CASSGAWGNQPQHF.